A selection of T cell receptor beta chains follows, all from one sample in a study of vaccination and CD4 T cells after COVID-19. Via MiXCR, TCRdb re-called the PCR reads, giving one row per CDR3 protein. This sample has roughly 13,000 distinct CDR3 sequences, with around two fifths found just once. Antigens of these TCRs are unknown. Material: cultured CD4+ T cells from blood. Source of these receptors: a human donor with COVID-19. Both conserved end residues are part of each CDR3. Each record gives: D gene, clone size, J gene, V gene, CDR3 protein, CDR3 DNA. A D gene is named only where the DNA matches it firmly. Clone size is shown for a subset of rows, as once, few, many or a class of expanded clone.

- few TRBJ1-6 TRBV5-5 CASSLDWGLNTNSPLHF TGTGCCAGCAGCTTGGATTGGGGGCTGAATACCAATTCACCCCTCCACTTT
TRBD2 - TRBJ2-1 TRBV7-8 CASSFDPSGGSYNEQFF TGTGCCAGCAGCTTTGACCCTAGCGGGGGTTCCTACAATGAGCAGTTCTTC
- few TRBJ1-2 TRBV6-5 CASSYGGRDYGYTF TGTGCCAGCAGTTACGGGGGGCGCGACTATGGCTACACCTTC
TRBD2 once TRBJ2-2 TRBV7-2 CASKIAGGSNTGELFF TGTGCCAGTAAAATAGCGGGGGGGTCGAACACCGGGGAGCTGTTTTTT
- - TRBJ1-5 TRBV19 CASSRLGSNQPQHF TGTGCCAGTAGTAGATTGGGAAGCAATCAGCCCCAGCATTTT
- few TRBJ1-1 TRBV6-5 CASSYSFRGRSEAFF TGTGCCAGCAGTTACTCGTTCCGGGGAAGGAGTGAAGCTTTCTTT
TRBD1 - TRBJ1-2 TRBV18 CASSPGGGGSYGYTF TGTGCCAGCTCGCCAGGGGGCGGTGGCTCCTATGGCTACACCTTC
- - TRBJ1-6 TRBV28 CASSSPRNSPLHF TGTGCCAGCAGTTCCCCAAGGAATTCACCCCTCCACTTT
TRBD1 - TRBJ1-3 TRBV27 CASSYRGTGGMKAGNTIYF TGTGCCAGCAGTTACCGCGGGACAGGGGGGATGAAGGCAGGAAACACCATATATTTT
- - TRBJ1-6 TRBV12-3/TRBV12-4 CASSFGKGGVPLHF TGTGCCAGCAGTTTCGGAAAGGGTGGGGTGCCCCTCCACTTT
- few TRBJ2-5 TRBV20-1 CSALDGRGGETQYF TGCAGTGCTCTCGACGGAAGGGGGGGAGAGACCCAGTACTTC
- few TRBJ2-3 TRBV27 CASSLGTTMGTDTQYF TGTGCCAGCAGTCTCGGGACCACCATGGGGACAGATACGCAGTATTTT
TRBD1 few TRBJ2-7 TRBV7-9 CASSLGQGEGEQYF TGTGCCAGCAGCCTTGGACAGGGAGAAGGCGAGCAGTACTTC
- - TRBJ1-1 TRBV7-2 CASSLVRQNTEAFF TGTGCCAGCAGCTTAGTCCGGCAGAACACTGAAGCTTTCTTT
- - TRBJ1-2 TRBV29-1 CSVAGAWELRENNYGYTF TGCAGCGTTGCGGGGGCGTGGGAATTAAGGGAGAACAACTATGGCTACACCTTC
TRBD1 - TRBJ1-4 TRBV27 CASSSQGAGEKLFF TGTGCCAGCAGTTCACAGGGGGCGGGGGAAAAACTGTTTTTT
TRBD1 - TRBJ2-3 TRBV19 CASSKGQGTDTQYF TGTGCCAGTAGTAAAGGACAGGGTACAGATACGCAGTATTTT
TRBD1 few TRBJ1-1 TRBV7-2 CASKRGTGNTEAFF TGTGCCAGCAAGAGAGGGACAGGGAACACTGAAGCTTTCTTT
TRBD1 - TRBJ2-2 TRBV4-1 CASSQDQGTVITGELFF TGCGCCAGCAGCCAAGATCAGGGGACAGTTATCACCGGGGAGCTGTTTTTT
TRBD2 once TRBJ2-1 TRBV10-3 CAIRGASGYNEQFF TGTGCCATCAGGGGTGCTAGCGGCTACAATGAGCAGTTCTTC
- - TRBJ1-4 TRBV27 CASSTFAGTNEKLFF TGTGCCAGCAGTACTTTCGCGGGTACTAATGAAAAACTGTTTTTT
TRBD2 - TRBJ2-5 TRBV2 CASSGGLAGGQETQYF TGTGCCAGCAGTGGGGGACTAGCGGGGGGACAAGAGACCCAGTACTTC
- - TRBJ1-2 TRBV28 CASSSPGSFSGYTF TGTGCCAGCAGTTCCCCGGGTTCCTTCAGTGGCTACACCTTC
- few TRBJ2-2 TRBV10-3 CAISVGQLATGELFF TGTGCCATCAGTGTAGGGCAGTTGGCCACCGGGGAGCTGTTTTTT